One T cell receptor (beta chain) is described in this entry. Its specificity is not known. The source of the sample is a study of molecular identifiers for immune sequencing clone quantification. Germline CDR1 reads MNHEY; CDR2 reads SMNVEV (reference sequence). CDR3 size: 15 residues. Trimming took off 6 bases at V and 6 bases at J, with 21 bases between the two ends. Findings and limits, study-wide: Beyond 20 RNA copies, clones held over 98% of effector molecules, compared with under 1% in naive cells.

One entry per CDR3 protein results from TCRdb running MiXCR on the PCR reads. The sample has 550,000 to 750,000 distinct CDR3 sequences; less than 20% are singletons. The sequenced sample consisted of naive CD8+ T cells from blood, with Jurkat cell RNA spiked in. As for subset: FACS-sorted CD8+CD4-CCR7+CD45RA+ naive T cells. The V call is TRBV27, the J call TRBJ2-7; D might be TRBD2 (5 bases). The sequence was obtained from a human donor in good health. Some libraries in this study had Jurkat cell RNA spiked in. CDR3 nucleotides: TGTGCCAGCAGCTCTCGGGATAGGGTTGCCTGCGAGCAGTACTTC. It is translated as CASSSRDRVACEQYF.